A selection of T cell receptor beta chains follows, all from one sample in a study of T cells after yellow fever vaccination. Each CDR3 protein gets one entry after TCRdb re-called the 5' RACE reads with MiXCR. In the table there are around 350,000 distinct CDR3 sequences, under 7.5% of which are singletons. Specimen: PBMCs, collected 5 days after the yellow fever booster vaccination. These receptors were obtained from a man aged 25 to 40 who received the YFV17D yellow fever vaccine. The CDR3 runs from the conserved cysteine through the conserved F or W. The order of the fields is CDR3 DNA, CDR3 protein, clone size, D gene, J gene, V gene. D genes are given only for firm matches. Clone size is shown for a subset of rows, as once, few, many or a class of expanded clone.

cdr3_nt: TGTGCCACCAGTGATACCACAGATACGCAGTATTTT
cdr3_aa: CATSDTTDTQYF
clone_size: -
d_call: -
j_call: TRBJ2-3
v_call: TRBV24-1

cdr3_nt: TGTGCCAGCAGCTTAGGACTTTTTAGGACGGCCCGGAGTGGCACCGGGGAGCTGTTTTTT
cdr3_aa: CASSLGLFRTARSGTGELFF
clone_size: -
d_call: -
j_call: TRBJ2-2
v_call: TRBV11-2

cdr3_nt: TGCAGTGCTAGGGGACTCCAAGAGACCCAGTACTTC
cdr3_aa: CSARGLQETQYF
clone_size: -
d_call: -
j_call: TRBJ2-5
v_call: TRBV20-1

cdr3_nt: TGTGCCAGTAGTGCACTTGGAGGAGGGATCATTCCGGGGACCCAGTACTTC
cdr3_aa: CASSALGGGIIPGTQYF
clone_size: -
d_call: -
j_call: TRBJ2-5
v_call: TRBV19

cdr3_nt: TGCAGTGCTAGAGACCCCAAAGCGGTTGGCCCAGATACGCAGTATTTT
cdr3_aa: CSARDPKAVGPDTQYF
clone_size: -
d_call: -
j_call: TRBJ2-3
v_call: TRBV20-1

cdr3_nt: TGTGCCAGCAATCCGGGACAGACAGATACGCAGTATTTT
cdr3_aa: CASNPGQTDTQYF
clone_size: -
d_call: TRBD1
j_call: TRBJ2-3
v_call: TRBV6-1

cdr3_nt: TGTGCCAGCAGTTACTCGTGGGGTGGAAACACCATATATTTT
cdr3_aa: CASSYSWGGNTIYF
clone_size: many
d_call: -
j_call: TRBJ1-3
v_call: TRBV6-5

cdr3_nt: TGTGCCAGCAGGACGGGACAGGGAATCCAGTACTTC
cdr3_aa: CASRTGQGIQYF
clone_size: many
d_call: TRBD1
j_call: TRBJ2-5
v_call: TRBV6-5

cdr3_nt: TGTGCCAGCAGTACGTACAGGGGAGGCTCCTACAATGAGCAGTTCTTC
cdr3_aa: CASSTYRGGSYNEQFF
clone_size: few
d_call: -
j_call: TRBJ2-1
v_call: TRBV2

cdr3_nt: TGCGCCAGCAGTATGCAGAACACCGGGGAGCTGTTTTTT
cdr3_aa: CASSMQNTGELFF
clone_size: few
d_call: -
j_call: TRBJ2-2
v_call: TRBV4-3

cdr3_nt: TGCGCCAGCAGTACGGGGCCGGCGGCCGCCGAGCAGTACTTC
cdr3_aa: CASSTGPAAAEQYF
clone_size: few
d_call: -
j_call: TRBJ2-7
v_call: TRBV10-2

cdr3_nt: TGCGCCAGCAGCTTTGAAGGAGGCGATAATTCACCCCTCCACTTT
cdr3_aa: CASSFEGGDNSPLHF
clone_size: many
d_call: -
j_call: TRBJ1-6
v_call: TRBV5-1

cdr3_nt: TGTGCCAGCGGCTCCGGACAGCTCTGCTACAATGAGCAGTTCTTC
cdr3_aa: CASGSGQLCYNEQFF
clone_size: -
d_call: -
j_call: TRBJ2-1
v_call: TRBV5-6

cdr3_nt: TGTGCCAGCAGCTCGGCAGCGGGAGAGGGAACCGGGGAGCTGTTTTTT
cdr3_aa: CASSSAAGEGTGELFF
clone_size: -
d_call: TRBD2
j_call: TRBJ2-2
v_call: TRBV7-2

cdr3_nt: TGTGCCAGCATCCAGTCCGGGACTAGCGGGTCCAGGGAGCAGTTCTTC
cdr3_aa: CASIQSGTSGSREQFF
clone_size: many
d_call: TRBD2
j_call: TRBJ2-1
v_call: TRBV12-3/TRBV12-4

cdr3_nt: TGTGCCAGCAGCCGGACCCAACAAGGTGAGCAGTTCTTC
cdr3_aa: CASSRTQQGEQFF
clone_size: many
d_call: -
j_call: TRBJ2-1
v_call: TRBV6-2/TRBV6-3

cdr3_nt: TGCAGTTTGCTTGGGAGCTCCTACGAGCAGTACTTC
cdr3_aa: CSLLGSSYEQYF
clone_size: -
d_call: -
j_call: TRBJ2-7
v_call: TRBV20-1

cdr3_nt: TGTGCCAGCAGTTTAGAACTAGCGGGCTTGGGGGACCTTTACAATGAGCAGTTCTTC
cdr3_aa: CASSLELAGLGDLYNEQFF
clone_size: medium-sized
d_call: TRBD2
j_call: TRBJ2-1
v_call: TRBV12-3/TRBV12-4

cdr3_nt: TGCAGCGTCCGAGGTGGCGGGACAACCAATGAGCAGTTCTTC
cdr3_aa: CSVRGGGTTNEQFF
clone_size: many
d_call: -
j_call: TRBJ2-1
v_call: TRBV29-1

cdr3_nt: TGTGCCAGCAGATCAAACGCGGGGGTGGAAAACATTCAGTACTTC
cdr3_aa: CASRSNAGVENIQYF
clone_size: many
d_call: TRBD2
j_call: TRBJ2-4
v_call: TRBV12-3/TRBV12-4

cdr3_nt: TGTGCCAGCAGTACCCGGAGATTAGCGGGAGATAATGAGCAGTTCTTC
cdr3_aa: CASSTRRLAGDNEQFF
clone_size: many
d_call: TRBD2
j_call: TRBJ2-1
v_call: TRBV5-4

cdr3_nt: TGTGCCAGCAGCCGGCGTTGGGGTACCCAAGAGACCCAGTACTTC
cdr3_aa: CASSRRWGTQETQYF
clone_size: -
d_call: -
j_call: TRBJ2-5
v_call: TRBV7-8

cdr3_nt: TGTGCCAGCAGCCGTACCCTTGAGGGAACCGGGGAGCTGTTTTTT
cdr3_aa: CASSRTLEGTGELFF
clone_size: -
d_call: -
j_call: TRBJ2-2
v_call: TRBV14

cdr3_nt: TGTGCCAGCAGTCTCGGACTAGCGGGAGGTTCGTTCTTC
cdr3_aa: CASSLGLAGGSFF
clone_size: many
d_call: TRBD2
j_call: TRBJ2-1
v_call: TRBV2

cdr3_nt: TGTGCCAGCAGAAGCGCCGGAATGGGCACTGAAGCTTTCTTT
cdr3_aa: CASRSAGMGTEAFF
clone_size: many
d_call: -
j_call: TRBJ1-1
v_call: TRBV28

cdr3_nt: TGTGCCAGCAGCTTCACTAGCGGGAGTGGGGTTTACAATGAGCAGTTCTTC
cdr3_aa: CASSFTSGSGVYNEQFF
clone_size: many
d_call: TRBD2
j_call: TRBJ2-1
v_call: TRBV7-9

cdr3_nt: TGTGCCAGCAGCTTGGCAGAGGGCGAAGTATACGAGCAGTACTTC
cdr3_aa: CASSLAEGEVYEQYF
clone_size: few
d_call: -
j_call: TRBJ2-7
v_call: TRBV5-5

cdr3_nt: TGCAGTGCCGAGTACAATGAGCAGTTCTTC
cdr3_aa: CSAEYNEQFF
clone_size: many
d_call: -
j_call: TRBJ2-1
v_call: TRBV20-1

cdr3_nt: TGTGCCAGCACCCGTATAGCGGGAGGGCCACGAGAGACCCAGTACTTC
cdr3_aa: CASTRIAGGPRETQYF
clone_size: -
d_call: TRBD2
j_call: TRBJ2-5
v_call: TRBV6-1

cdr3_nt: TGTGCCAGCAGCCAAGATGGTGTGACGGCGTGGACCCAGTACTTC
cdr3_aa: CASSQDGVTAWTQYF
clone_size: -
d_call: -
j_call: TRBJ2-5
v_call: TRBV3-1

cdr3_nt: TGTGCCAGCAGTTACGCCTCCCTCAGGCCGGGGGTCTACGAGCAGTACTTC
cdr3_aa: CASSYASLRPGVYEQYF
clone_size: few
d_call: -
j_call: TRBJ2-7
v_call: TRBV6-2/TRBV6-3

cdr3_nt: TGCAGCGTGGAGCCCACAGATACGCAGTATTTT
cdr3_aa: CSVEPTDTQYF
clone_size: -
d_call: -
j_call: TRBJ2-3
v_call: TRBV29-1

cdr3_nt: TGTGCCAGCAGTTTAGCAGGGGCTCTCACCCAGCATTTT
cdr3_aa: CASSLAGALTQHF
clone_size: -
d_call: -
j_call: TRBJ1-5
v_call: TRBV12-3/TRBV12-4

cdr3_nt: TGTGCCAGCAGTTTAGGGGGGATTGGGACCCAGTACTTC
cdr3_aa: CASSLGGIGTQYF
clone_size: -
d_call: -
j_call: TRBJ2-5
v_call: TRBV12-3/TRBV12-4

cdr3_nt: TGTGCCTGGAGGAGGGTGGGGTACAATGAGCAGTTCTTC
cdr3_aa: CAWRRVGYNEQFF
clone_size: few
d_call: -
j_call: TRBJ2-1
v_call: TRBV30

cdr3_nt: TGTGCCACCCGACTAGCGGGTAGCACAGATACGCAGTATTTT
cdr3_aa: CATRLAGSTDTQYF
clone_size: many
d_call: TRBD2
j_call: TRBJ2-3
v_call: TRBV6-1

cdr3_nt: TGCAGTGCTAGAGATTCGGCCAGGGCGAGCACTGAAGCTTTCTTT
cdr3_aa: CSARDSARASTEAFF
clone_size: few
d_call: -
j_call: TRBJ1-1
v_call: TRBV20-1

cdr3_nt: TGTGCCAGCAGTAAGTCGGACAGGTACTACGAGCAGTACTTC
cdr3_aa: CASSKSDRYYEQYF
clone_size: -
d_call: TRBD1
j_call: TRBJ2-7
v_call: TRBV6-1

cdr3_nt: TGCGCCAGCGGAACTTTGGGACAGGGGGCGAGGGAGCTGTTTTTT
cdr3_aa: CASGTLGQGARELFF
clone_size: few
d_call: TRBD1
j_call: TRBJ2-2
v_call: TRBV5-1

cdr3_nt: TGTGCCAGCAGCCTCCTAGAGGGGGGAGAGCAGTTCTTC
cdr3_aa: CASSLLEGGEQFF
clone_size: many
d_call: -
j_call: TRBJ2-1
v_call: TRBV16

cdr3_nt: TGCGCCAGCATGGGGGGTTCGGGGTACAATGAGCAGTTCTTC
cdr3_aa: CASMGGSGYNEQFF
clone_size: few
d_call: -
j_call: TRBJ2-1
v_call: TRBV5-1